This TCR beta chain emerged from a study of T cells in Graves' hyperthyroidism and ophthalmopathy. Study-level background: Once the initial diagnosis was made, peripheral blood was obtained before any treatment.

Whole-study results and caveats: Most thyroid-expanded clonotypes above 0.001 were also found in blood.

Trimming pared 5 bases from V and 5 bases from J, leaving 9 bases between. The CDR3 runs to 13 residues. CDR1 and CDR2 (germline): SGHTA, FQGNSA. In this sample, this clonotype turned up a few times. The antigen remains unidentified. RNA transcripts were the template for amplifying TCR beta CDR3 regions. The TCR CDR3 was amplified in a first-round RT-PCR using the HTBI primer set. TCRdb independently ran MiXCR on the multiplex PCR reads; one entry per CDR3 protein. The table shows nearly 750,000 distinct CDR3 sequences, with under 45% occurring only once. The rearrangement joins TRBV7-2 to TRBJ2-2; the D gene is possibly TRBD2 (5 bases). The clonotype originates from a woman aged 40 to 49 with Graves' hyperthyroidism. What was sequenced was blood. The DNA for the CDR3 is TGTGCCAGCAGCCCACGGAGGACCGGGGAGCTGTTTTTT. Its translation is CASSPRRTGELFF.